The T cell receptor (beta chain) described here comes from a study of OX40 agonist ivuxolimab in advanced cancers. Assay: immunoSEQ multiplex PCR; the TCRdb copy retains only in-frame clones and omits some. The repertoire holds some 84,000 clones, 80% to 95% seen once, with about 8.6% in the top ten. CDR1 and CDR2 from the germline V gene are SGHVS and FQNEAQ. With V trimmed by 5 bases and J by 5 bases, 10 bases remained unmatched. The CDR3 is made up of 15 amino acids. The study, taken as a whole, reports: The CD4+ and CD8+ T cells in the blood had expanded clonally by week 6 at 0.1 to 3.0 mg/kg. Among the least clonally expanded were partial responders at 0.1-3.0 mg/kg.

Concerning this clone: The antigen is undetermined.

The material was CD4+ or CD8+ T cells sorted from blood, obtained in a trial of the OX40 agonist ivuxolimab. This sequence originates from an adult with an advanced solid tumor such as melanoma, head and neck, liver or kidney cancer. The gene calls are TRBV7-8 and TRBJ2-7, with 9 positions matching TRBD1. CDR3 bases: TGTGCCAGCAGCACATGGGACAGGGATGGCGACGAGCAGTACTTC. Translated: CASSTWDRDGDEQYF. Full variable domain (outside the CDR3, taken from reference TRBV7-8 and TRBJ2-7): GAGVSQSPRYKVAKRGQDVALRCDPISGHVSLFWYQQALGQGPEFLTYFQNEAQLDKSGLPSDRFFAERPEGSVSTLKIQRTQQEDSAVYLCASSTWDRDGDEQYFGPGTRLTVT.